This T cell receptor beta chain was recorded in a study of Tregs in tolerant kidney transplant recipients. Across the whole study: Tregs grew around 16 days with irradiated donor B cells, restimulated on day 11. An approximately three-day belatacept mixed lymphocyte reaction, sometimes plus 5-day graft donor restimulation, preceded CD4+CD25+CD127- sorting.

Sequencing used immunoSEQ multiplex PCR; TCRdb keeps in-frame clones, though not all of them. The sample records 1,500 to 2,000 clones, about 41% being singletons. This CDR3 has 14 amino acids. Germline lookup yields CDR1 SGHTA and CDR2 FQGNSA. With V trimmed by 4 bases and J by 5 bases, 5 bases remained unmatched. General study results and limits: Validation in larger populations is needed because few patients were studied. Antigen-driven expansion was suggested because donor-specific Tregs expanded more than all Tregs in tolerant patients.

As for this clone: Its antigen is unidentified. This sequence is one base from a far larger clone and is likely a read error. Other nucleotide sequences in the sample specify the same CDR3.

The chain couples TRBV7-2 to TRBJ2-1; 7 positions match TRBD1. This receptor was taken from a human patient who received a combined kidney and bone marrow transplant. A share of the T cells may be of graft donor origin. Source material: Tregs from blood cultured with allogeneic cells. CDR3 DNA sequence: TGTGCCAGCAGCTGGACAGGTGGGGACAATGAGCAGTTCTTC. Amino acids: CASSWTGGDNEQFF.